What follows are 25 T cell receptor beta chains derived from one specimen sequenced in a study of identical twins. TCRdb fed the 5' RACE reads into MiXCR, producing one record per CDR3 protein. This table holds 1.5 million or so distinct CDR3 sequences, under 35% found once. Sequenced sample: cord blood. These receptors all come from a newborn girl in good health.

DNA for the CDR3: TGTGCCAGCAGCTTAGCGCACACGAGAAGCTCCTACAATGAGCAGTTCTTC. Amino acids: CASSLAHTRSSYNEQFF. The gene calls are TRBV7-9 and TRBJ2-1; D is ambiguous. The V gene lost 0 bases and the J gene lost 0 bases, with 12 bases spanning the gap. Germline CDR1 SEHNR, CDR2 FQNEAQ (reference sequence). The CDR3 is 17 residues long.

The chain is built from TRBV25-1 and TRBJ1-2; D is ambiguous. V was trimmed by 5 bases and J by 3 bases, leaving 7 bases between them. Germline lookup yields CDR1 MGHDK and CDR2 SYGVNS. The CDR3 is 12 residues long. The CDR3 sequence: CASSTSDYGYTF. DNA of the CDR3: TGTGCCAGCAGTACCTCAGACTATGGCTACACCTTC.

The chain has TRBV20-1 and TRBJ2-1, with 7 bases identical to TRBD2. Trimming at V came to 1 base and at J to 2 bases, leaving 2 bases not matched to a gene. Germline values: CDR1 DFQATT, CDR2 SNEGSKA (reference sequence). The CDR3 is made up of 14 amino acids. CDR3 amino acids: CSARVGTTYNEQFF. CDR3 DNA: TGCAGTGCTAGAGTCGGGACTACCTACAATGAGCAGTTCTTC.

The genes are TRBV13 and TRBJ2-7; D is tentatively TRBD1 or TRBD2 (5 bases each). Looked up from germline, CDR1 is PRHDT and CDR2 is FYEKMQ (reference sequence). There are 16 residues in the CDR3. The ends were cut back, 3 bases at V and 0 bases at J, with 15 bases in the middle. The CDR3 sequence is CASSFTGTEVSYEQYF. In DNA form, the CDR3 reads TGTGCCAGCAGCTTTACCGGGACCGAGGTCTCCTACGAGCAGTACTTC.

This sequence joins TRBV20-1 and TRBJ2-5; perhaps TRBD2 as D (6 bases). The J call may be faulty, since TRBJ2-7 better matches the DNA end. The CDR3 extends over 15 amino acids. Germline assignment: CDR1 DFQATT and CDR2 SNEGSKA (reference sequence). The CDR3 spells CSAPSFGDSIYEQYF. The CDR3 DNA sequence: TGCAGTGCCCCCTCTTTTGGGGACTCTATCTACGAGCAGTACTTC.

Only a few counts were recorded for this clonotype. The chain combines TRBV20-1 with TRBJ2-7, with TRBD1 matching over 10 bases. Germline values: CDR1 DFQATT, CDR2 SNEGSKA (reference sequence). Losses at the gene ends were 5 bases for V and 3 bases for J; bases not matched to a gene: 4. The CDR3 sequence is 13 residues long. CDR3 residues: CSAARDRGYEQYF. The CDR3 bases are TGCAGTGCTGCCCGGGACAGGGGCTACGAGCAGTACTTC.

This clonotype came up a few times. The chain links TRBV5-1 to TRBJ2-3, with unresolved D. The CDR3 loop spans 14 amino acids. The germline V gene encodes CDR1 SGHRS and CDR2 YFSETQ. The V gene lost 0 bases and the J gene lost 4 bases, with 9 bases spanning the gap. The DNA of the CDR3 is TGCGCCAGCAGCTTGGGGGGTCTCGCAGATACGCAGTATTTT. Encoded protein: CASSLGGLADTQYF.

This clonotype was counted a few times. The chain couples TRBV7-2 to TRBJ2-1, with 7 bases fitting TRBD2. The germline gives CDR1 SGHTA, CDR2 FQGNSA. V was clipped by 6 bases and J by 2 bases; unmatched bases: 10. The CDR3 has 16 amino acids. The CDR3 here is CASSLYPLAPYNEQFF. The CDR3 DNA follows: TGTGCCAGCAGTCTCTACCCACTAGCGCCCTACAATGAGCAGTTCTTC.

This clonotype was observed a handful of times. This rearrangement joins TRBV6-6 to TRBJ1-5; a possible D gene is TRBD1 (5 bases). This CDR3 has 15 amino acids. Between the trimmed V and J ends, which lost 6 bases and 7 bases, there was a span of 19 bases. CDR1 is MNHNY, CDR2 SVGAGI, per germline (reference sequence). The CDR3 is CASRPSGQGGQPQHF. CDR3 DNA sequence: TGTGCCAGCAGGCCTAGCGGGCAGGGTGGGCAGCCCCAGCATTTT.

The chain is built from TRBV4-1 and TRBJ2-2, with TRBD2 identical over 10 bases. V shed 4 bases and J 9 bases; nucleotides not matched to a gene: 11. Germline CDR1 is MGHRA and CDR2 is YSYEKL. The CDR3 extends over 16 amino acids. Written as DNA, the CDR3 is TGCGCCAGCAGCCCCCTGGGTAGCGGGGGGCCGAGGGAGCTGTTTTTT. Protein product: CASSPLGSGGPRELFF.

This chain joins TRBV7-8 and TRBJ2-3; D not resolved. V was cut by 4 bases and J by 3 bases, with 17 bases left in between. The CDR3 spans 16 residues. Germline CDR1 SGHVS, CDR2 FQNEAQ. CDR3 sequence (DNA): TGTGCCAGCAGCTCCCGGGCCCAGCTGGGGACAGATACGCAGTATTTT. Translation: CASSSRAQLGTDTQYF. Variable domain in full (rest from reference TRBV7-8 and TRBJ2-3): GAGVSQSPRYKVAKRGQDVALRCDPISGHVSLFWYQQALGQGPEFLTYFQNEAQLDKSGLPSDRFFAERPEGSVSTLKIQRTQQEDSAVYLCASSSRAQLGTDTQYFGPGTRLTVL.

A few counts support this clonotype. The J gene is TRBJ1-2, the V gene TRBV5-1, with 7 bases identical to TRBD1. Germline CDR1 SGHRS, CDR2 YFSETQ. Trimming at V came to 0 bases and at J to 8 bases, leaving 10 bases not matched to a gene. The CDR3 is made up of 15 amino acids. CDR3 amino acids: CASSLEGQVHGGYTF. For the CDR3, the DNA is TGCGCCAGCAGCTTGGAAGGACAGGTTCACGGCGGCTACACCTTC. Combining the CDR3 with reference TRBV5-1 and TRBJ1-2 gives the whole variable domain KAGVTQTPRYLIKTRGQQVTLSCSPISGHRSVSWYQQTPGQGLQFLFEYFSETQRNKGNFPGRFSGRQFSNSRSEMNVSTLELGDSALYLCASSLEGQVHGGYTFGSGTRLTVV.

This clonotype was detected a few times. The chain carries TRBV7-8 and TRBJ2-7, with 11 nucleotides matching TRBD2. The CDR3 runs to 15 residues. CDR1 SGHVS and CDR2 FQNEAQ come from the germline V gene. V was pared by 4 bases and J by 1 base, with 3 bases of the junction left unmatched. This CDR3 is CASSWGLAVSYEQYF. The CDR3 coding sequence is TGTGCCAGCAGCTGGGGACTAGCGGTGTCCTACGAGCAGTACTTC.

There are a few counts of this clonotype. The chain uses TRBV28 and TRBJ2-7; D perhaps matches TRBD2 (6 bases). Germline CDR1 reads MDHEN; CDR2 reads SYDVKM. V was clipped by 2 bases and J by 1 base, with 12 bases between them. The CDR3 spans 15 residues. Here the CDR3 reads CASSLRGSPSYEQYF. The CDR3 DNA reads TGTGCCAGCAGTTTACGGGGGTCTCCTTCCTACGAGCAGTACTTC.

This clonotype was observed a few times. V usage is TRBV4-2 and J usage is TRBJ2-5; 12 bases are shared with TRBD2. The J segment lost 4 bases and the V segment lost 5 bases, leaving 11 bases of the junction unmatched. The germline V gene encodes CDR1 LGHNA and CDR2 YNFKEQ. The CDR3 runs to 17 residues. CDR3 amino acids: CASSRRLAGALRETQYF. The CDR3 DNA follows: TGTGCCAGCAGCAGAAGACTAGCGGGGGCCCTCCGAGAGACCCAGTACTTC.

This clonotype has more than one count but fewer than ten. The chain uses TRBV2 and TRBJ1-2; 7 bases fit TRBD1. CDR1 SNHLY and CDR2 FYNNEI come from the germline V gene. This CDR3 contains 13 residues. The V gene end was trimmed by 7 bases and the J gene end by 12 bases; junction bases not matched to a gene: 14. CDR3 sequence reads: CASIDLQGSEDTF. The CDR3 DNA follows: TGTGCCAGCATTGACTTACAGGGGTCGGAGGACACCTTC.

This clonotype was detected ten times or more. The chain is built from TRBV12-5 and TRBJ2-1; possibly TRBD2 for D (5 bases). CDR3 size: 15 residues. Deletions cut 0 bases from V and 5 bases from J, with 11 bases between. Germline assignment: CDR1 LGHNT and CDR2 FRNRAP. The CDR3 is CASGLVLGNDNEQFF. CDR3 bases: TGTGCTAGTGGTTTGGTACTCGGGAATGACAATGAGCAGTTCTTC.

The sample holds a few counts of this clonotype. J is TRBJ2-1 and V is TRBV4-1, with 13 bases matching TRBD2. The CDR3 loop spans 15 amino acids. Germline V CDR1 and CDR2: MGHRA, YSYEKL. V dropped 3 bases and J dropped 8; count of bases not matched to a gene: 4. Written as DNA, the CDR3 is TGCGCCAGCAGCCAGACTAGCGGGGGGATAGATGAGCAGTTCTTC. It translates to CASSQTSGGIDEQFF.

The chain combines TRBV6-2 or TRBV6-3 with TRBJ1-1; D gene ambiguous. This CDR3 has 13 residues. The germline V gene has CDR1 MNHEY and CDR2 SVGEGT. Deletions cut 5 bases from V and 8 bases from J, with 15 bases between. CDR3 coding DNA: TGTGCCAGCAGTCAAAGACGGCGGCTAGAAGCTTTCTTT. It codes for CASSQRRRLEAFF.

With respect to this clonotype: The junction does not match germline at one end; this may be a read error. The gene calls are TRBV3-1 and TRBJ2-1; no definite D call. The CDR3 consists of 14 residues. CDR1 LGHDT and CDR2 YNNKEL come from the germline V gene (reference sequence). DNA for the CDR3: TGTGCCAACAGCCAAGCCGGCTCCTACAATGAGCAGTTCTTC. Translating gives CANSQAGSYNEQFF.

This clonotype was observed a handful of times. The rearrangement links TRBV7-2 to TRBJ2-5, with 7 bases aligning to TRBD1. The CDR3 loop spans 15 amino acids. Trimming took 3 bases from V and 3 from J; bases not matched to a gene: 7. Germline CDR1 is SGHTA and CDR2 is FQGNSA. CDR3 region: CASSFSGTVKETQYF. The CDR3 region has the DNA TGTGCCAGCAGCTTCTCAGGGACAGTCAAAGAGACCCAGTACTTC.

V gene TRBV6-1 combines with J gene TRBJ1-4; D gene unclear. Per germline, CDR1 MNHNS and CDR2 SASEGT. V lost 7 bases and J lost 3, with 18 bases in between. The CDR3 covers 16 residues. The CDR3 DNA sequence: TGTGCCAGCAATCCCAAACGACCCGCGGCTAATGAAAAACTGTTTTTT. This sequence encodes CASNPKRPAANEKLFF.

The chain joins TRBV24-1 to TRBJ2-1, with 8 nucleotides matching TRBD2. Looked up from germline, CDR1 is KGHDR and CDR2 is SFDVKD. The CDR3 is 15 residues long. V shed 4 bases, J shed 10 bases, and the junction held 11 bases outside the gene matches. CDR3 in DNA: TGTGCCACCAGTGAGTCCGGGACTAGGAGTTGGGAGCAGTTCTTC. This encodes CATSESGTRSWEQFF.

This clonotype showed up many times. CDR3 bases: TGCAGCGTTCTCCGGACAGGGAAGGACGAGCAGTACTTC. It encodes CSVLRTGKDEQYF. The chain uses TRBV29-1 and TRBJ2-7; 8 positions match TRBD1. CDR1 and CDR2 (germline): SQVTM, ANQGSEA. Germline trimming cut 5 bases from V and 5 bases from J; bases unmatched to any gene: 8. The CDR3 extends over 13 amino acids.

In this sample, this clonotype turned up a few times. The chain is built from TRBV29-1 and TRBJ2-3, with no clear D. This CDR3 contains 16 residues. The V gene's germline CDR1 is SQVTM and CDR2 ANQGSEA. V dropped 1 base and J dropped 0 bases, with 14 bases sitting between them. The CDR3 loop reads CSVEGPTDTSTDTQYF. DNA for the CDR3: TGCAGCGTTGAAGGGCCGACTGATACTAGCACAGATACGCAGTATTTT.